The rows below give T cell receptor beta chains drawn from one sample of a study of graft-versus-host responses after intestinal transplantation. Produced via immunoSEQ multiplex PCR; TCRdb's table is partial and in-frame only. There are around 21,000 clones in the sample; about 35% occur only once, and 7.5% to 9.5% lies in the top ten. The material sequenced was alloreactive CD8+ T cells from a mixed lymphocyte reaction culture, taken before intestinal transplant. The receptors were gathered from a human patient who received an intestinal transplant. Each CDR3 is given with its conserved first and last residue. A D gene is named only where the DNA matches it firmly. A row's size may be missing; if present it is once, few, many or a size class.

size	V	J	D	DNA	CDR3
many	TRBV27	TRBJ2-7	TRBD2	TGTGCCAGCAGTTGGGCTAGCGGTACCTACGAGCAGTACTTC	CASSWASGTYEQYF
-	TRBV2	TRBJ2-1	TRBD2	TGTGCCAGCAGTGTTGATTTAACTAGCGGTTGGAATGAGCAGTTCTTC	CASSVDLTSGWNEQFF
-	TRBV28	TRBJ2-1	-	TGTGCCAGCAGTTTAAGGGGGTACAATGAGCAGTTCTTC	CASSLRGYNEQFF
-	TRBV4-1	TRBJ1-2	TRBD1	TGCGCCAGCAGCCGAACAGGGGGAGTTGATGGCTACACCTTC	CASSRTGGVDGYTF
-	TRBV4-1	TRBJ1-2	-	TGCGCCAGCAGCCAAGACACGGATTTCTATGGCTACACCTTC	CASSQDTDFYGYTF
few	TRBV21-1	TRBJ2-7	-	TGTGCCAGCAGAAGAGGACTCCTCTCCTACGAGCAGTACTTC	CASRRGLLSYEQYF
few	TRBV4-3	TRBJ1-2	-	TGCGCCAGCAGCCAAGTTGCGCAGGGTAACTATGGCTACACCTTC	CASSQVAQGNYGYTF
-	TRBV18	TRBJ1-1	-	TGTGCCAGCTCCCAGGACGGACCCGCTTTCTTT	CASSQDGPAFF
few	TRBV11-1	TRBJ2-1	-	TGTGCCAGCAGACCCCGCCACGTCTACAATGAGCAGTTCTTC	CASRPRHVYNEQFF
few	TRBV13	TRBJ2-1	-	TGTGCCAGCTCGACCCCACCATACAATGAGCAGTTCTTC	CASSTPPYNEQFF
few	TRBV15	TRBJ2-5	TRBD2	TGTGCCACCAGCAACAGCGGGAGCGGGGAGACCCAGTACTTC	CATSNSGSGETQYF
few	TRBV7-7	TRBJ1-1	-	TGTGCCAGCAGCTTAATAGCGAATGAAGCTTTCTTT	CASSLIANEAFF
-	TRBV27	TRBJ2-7	TRBD2	TGTGCCAGCAGTTTATCGGGAGGGACCTCCTACGAGCAGTACTTC	CASSLSGGTSYEQYF
medium-sized	TRBV6-1	TRBJ1-5	-	TGTGCCAGCAGGGAATGGCAGGGTCAGCCCCAGCATTTT	CASREWQGQPQHF
-	TRBV5-1	TRBJ2-5	-	TGCGCCAGCAGCTTGGGATTGACAGGTTTTCAAGAGACCCAGTACTTC	CASSLGLTGFQETQYF
-	TRBV7-3	TRBJ2-1	-	TGTGCCAGCAGCTTAGATATTGGGGATGAGCAGTTCTTC	CASSLDIGDEQFF